These 28 T cell receptor beta chains originate from one sample sequenced in a study of blood T cell repertoires in COVID-19 (dated by TCRdb to the early 2020s). The library was obtained by the immunoSEQ multiplex PCR assay. TCRdb mirrors the immuneACCESS table, restricted to in-frame sequences. Some clones are absent from its copies; in checked studies, under half trace to an unresolved V gene, and the reason for the others is unknown. Recorded for this sample are under 250,000 clones; 92% of them occurred a single time. The biggest ten clones account for about 0.8% of the sample. Sequenced sample: peripheral blood. The receptors shown here come from a man aged 60-69 years with COVID-19, enrolled during active disease.

This sequence joins TRBV4-1 and TRBJ2-7; possibly TRBD1 for D (6 bases). The CDR3 consists of 14 residues. Per germline, CDR1 MGHRA and CDR2 YSYEKL. The germline V and J ends were trimmed by 1 base and 6 bases, with 13 bases remaining between them. The CDR3 bases are TGCGCCAGCAGCCAAGGTGGACAGTCGTCCGAGCAGTACTTC. It is translated as CASSQGGQSSEQYF.

The V call is TRBV5-4, the J call TRBJ2-5, with 8 nucleotides matching TRBD2. The CDR3 totals 16 residues. Germline V CDR1 and CDR2: SGHNT, YYREEE (reference sequence). The J segment lost 1 base and the V segment lost 2 bases, leaving 7 bases of the junction unmatched. This CDR3 is CASSLKSSGSQETQYF. The CDR3, as DNA: TGTGCCAGCAGCTTAAAGTCGAGCGGGAGCCAAGAGACCCAGTACTTC.

This clone was detected only a few times. The chain uses TRBV2 and TRBJ1-4, with 7 bases that match TRBD1. The trim removed 5 bases at V and 0 bases at J, leaving 3 bases unmatched. CDR3 length: 15 residues. Germline V CDR1 and CDR2: SNHLY, FYNNEI. The CDR3 region is CASSPGTATNEKLFF. CDR3 coding DNA: TGTGCCAGCAGTCCCGGGACAGCAACTAATGAAAAACTGTTTTTT. The full variable domain, rest sourced from reference TRBV2 and TRBJ1-4, is EPEVTQTPSHQVTQMGQEVILRCVPISNHLYFYWYRQILGQKVEFLVSFYNNEISEKSEIFDDQFSVERPDGSNFTLKIRSTKLEDSAMYFCASSPGTATNEKLFFGSGTQLSVL.

This clone was seen just once. The chain links TRBV15 to TRBJ1-6, with D perhaps matching TRBD1 (5 bases). Per germline, CDR1 LNHNV and CDR2 YYDKDF (reference sequence). V was clipped by 5 bases and J by 10 bases, with 12 bases between them. CDR3 size: 13 residues. This CDR3 reads CATSWGDRSPLHF. For the CDR3, the DNA is TGTGCCACCAGCTGGGGGGACCGGTCACCCCTCCACTTT.

This sequence joins TRBV30 and TRBJ2-1; a weak D match, TRBD2 (6 bases). With 4 bases removed from V and 7 bases from J, the gap between germline ends came to 26 bases. Germline-derived CDR1 and CDR2 are GTSNPN and SVGIG (reference sequence). This CDR3 is built from 17 residues. The CDR3 nucleotides read TGTGCCTGGACCCATCGACCGGGACTCATAATCGGGAATGAGCAGTTCTTC. Amino acid sequence: CAWTHRPGLIIGNEQFF. The full variable domain, in which reference TRBV30 and TRBJ2-1 provide the parts outside the CDR3, is SQTIHQWPATLVQPVGSPLSLECTVEGTSNPNLYWYRQAAGRGLQLLFYSVGIGQISSEVPQNLSASRPQDRQFILSSKKLLLSDSGFYLCAWTHRPGLIIGNEQFFGPGTRLTVL.

J is TRBJ1-2 and V is TRBV6-5; D may be TRBD1 (6 bases). Germline CDR1 is MNHEY and CDR2 is SVGAGI. Trimming left V 5 bases short and J 4 bases short, with 17 bases between. This CDR3 comprises 15 residues. CDR3 sequence reads: CASSMTQGEIYGYTF. CDR3 sequence (DNA): TGTGCCAGCAGTATGACACAGGGAGAGATCTATGGCTACACCTTC.

The genes are TRBV6-2 or TRBV6-3 and TRBJ1-1; TRBD1 might be the D (5 bases). This CDR3 contains 14 residues. Germline V gene sequence: CDR1 MNHEY, CDR2 SVGEGT. Deletions cut 3 bases from V and 3 bases from J, with 11 bases between. The CDR3 spells CASSYNRRYTEAFF. The CDR3 DNA reads TGTGCCAGCAGTTATAACAGGCGGTACACTGAAGCTTTCTTT.

The chain combines TRBV6-5 with TRBJ1-2; D not resolved. Germline values: CDR1 MNHEY, CDR2 SVGAGI. V lost 8 bases to trimming and J lost 8 bases, with 18 bases between them. The CDR3 runs to 13 residues. CDR3 DNA: TGTGCCAGCGCTACCCTGCGGGGAGACGGCTACACCTTC. Protein product: CASATLRGDGYTF.

The V and J genes are TRBV10-3 and TRBJ1-1, with D possibly being TRBD1 (6 bases). V lost 4 bases and J 0 bases, leaving 15 bases between the germline ends. The CDR3 is 16 residues long. Germline loops: CDR1 ENHRY, CDR2 SYGVKD. CDR3 protein: CAISGGPGTLNTEAFF. CDR3 nucleotide sequence: TGTGCCATCAGTGGGGGACCCGGGACACTGAACACTGAAGCTTTCTTT.

The chain carries TRBV19 and TRBJ2-1, with 14 bases aligning to TRBD2. CDR1 and CDR2 (germline): LNHDA, SQIVND (reference sequence). The CDR3 extends over 18 amino acids. J was trimmed by 1 base and V by 9 bases; bases with no gene match: 11. The CDR3 DNA is TGTGCCAGCGAGCCGACTAGCGGGAGGGAGGGGTCCTACAATGAGCAGTTCTTC. Its translation is CASEPTSGREGSYNEQFF.

V is TRBV6-5 and J is TRBJ1-2, with 8 bases matching TRBD1. Germline loops: CDR1 MNHEY, CDR2 SVGAGI. V shed 4 bases, J shed 8 bases, and the junction held 9 bases outside the gene matches. The CDR3 covers 14 residues. The CDR3 DNA follows: TGTGCCAGCAGTTTCCGACAGGGGATTGGCGGCTACACCTTC. Amino acids: CASSFRQGIGGYTF.

The rearrangement uses TRBV9 and TRBJ2-2; D perhaps matches TRBD1 (6 bases). Germline-derived CDR1 and CDR2 are SGDLS and YYNGEE. Trimming took off 4 bases at V and 2 bases at J, with 15 bases between the two ends. The CDR3 totals 16 residues. The CDR3 reads CASSSRRGSNTGELFF. The CDR3 DNA follows: TGTGCCAGCAGCTCCCGCAGGGGATCAAACACCGGGGAGCTGTTTTTT. The full variable domain, in which reference TRBV9 and TRBJ2-2 provide the parts outside the CDR3, is DSGVTQTPKHLITATGQRVTLRCSPRSGDLSVYWYQQSLDQGLQFLIQYYNGEERAKGNILERFSAQQFPDLHSELNLSSLELGDSALYFCASSSRRGSNTGELFFGEGSRLTVL.

CDR3 loop: CASSRGTSGINEQFF. As DNA, the CDR3 is TGTGCCAGCAGCCGAGGGACTAGCGGGATTAATGAGCAGTTCTTC. The chain uses TRBV7-3 and TRBJ2-1, with 13 bases lining up with TRBD2. The CDR3 sequence is 15 residues long. V shed 5 bases and J 7 bases; nucleotides not matched to a gene: 5. CDR1 SGHTA and CDR2 FQGTGA come from the germline V gene.

The chain uses TRBV6-4 and TRBJ2-7; the match to TRBD2 covers 10 bases. The CDR3 extends over 19 amino acids. The junction had 14 bases not matched to a gene; V was cut back by 1 base and J by 2 bases. Per the germline V gene, CDR1 is MRHNA and CDR2 is SNTAGT. For the CDR3, the DNA is TGTGCCAGCAGTGACTTCGGGGTTGCCACTAGCGGGGTCCCCTACGAGCAGTACTTC. Encoded protein: CASSDFGVATSGVPYEQYF.

This chain uses TRBV5-4 with TRBJ1-2; 7 positions match TRBD1. Germline CDR1 SGHNT, CDR2 YYREEE (reference sequence). This CDR3 region has 14 residues. V trimming: 0 bases; J trimming: 13 bases; junction bases outside the gene matches: 12. In nucleotides, the CDR3 is TGTGCCAGCAGCTTGGAAGGAGGGGGCAGGTTCTTCACCTTC. It codes for CASSLEGGGRFFTF.

V and J are TRBV28 and TRBJ2-7; TRBD2 agrees at 8 bases. V dropped 7 bases and J dropped 10; count of bases not matched to a gene: 12. CDR1 and CDR2 (germline): MDHEN, SYDVKM. The CDR3 loop spans 13 amino acids. The CDR3 loop reads CASILAGTTLQYF. CDR3 DNA: TGTGCCAGCATCTTAGCGGGAACGACTTTACAGTACTTC.

This clone occurred once. This chain connects TRBV3-1 (or the pseudogene TRBV3-2) to TRBJ2-5; 7 bases are a match to TRBD1. V lost 1 base and J lost 1; bases outside the gene matches: 9. CDR1 and CDR2 (germline): LGHDT, YNNKEL (reference sequence). The CDR3 has 17 amino acids. In DNA, the CDR3 is TGTGCCAGCAGCCAAGTGCCCGGGACAGAGTTCCAAGAGACCCAGTACTTC. It encodes CASSQVPGTEFQETQYF.

The chain recombines TRBV3-1 (or the pseudogene TRBV3-2) with TRBJ1-1, with a tentative D call TRBD1 (5 bases). Germline lookup yields CDR1 LGHDT and CDR2 YNNKEL (reference sequence). Trimming pared 3 bases from V and 4 bases from J, leaving 9 bases between. This CDR3 region has 13 residues. CDR3 nucleotides: TGTGCCAGCAGCCACCAAGGGGCCACTGAAGCTTTCTTT. It translates to CASSHQGATEAFF.

The V gene is TRBV24-1, the J gene TRBJ1-5; unclear D gene. CDR1 is KGHDR, CDR2 SFDVKD, per germline. CDR3 length equals 14 residues. V lost 6 bases and J lost 0, with 8 bases in between. CDR3 DNA: TGTGCCACCAGTTCCGGGGTTAGCAATCAGCCCCAGCATTTT. Its protein product is CATSSGVSNQPQHF.

The J gene is TRBJ2-7, the V gene TRBV5-4; the match to TRBD1 covers 9 bases. J lost 3 bases, V lost 3 bases, and 4 bases had no gene match. CDR1 and CDR2 from the germline V gene are SGHNT and YYREEE (reference sequence). CDR3 length: 14 residues. CDR3 region: CASSYGQGIYEQYF. DNA for the CDR3: TGTGCCAGCAGCTATGGACAGGGGATCTACGAGCAGTACTTC. Drawing the rest from reference TRBV5-4 and TRBJ2-7, the complete variable domain is ETGVTQSPTHLIKTRGQQVTLRCSSQSGHNTVSWYQQALGQGPQFIFQYYREEENGRGNFPPRFSGLQFPNYSSELNVNALELDDSALYLCASSYGQGIYEQYFGPGTRLTVT.

The chain links TRBV12-3 or TRBV12-4 to TRBJ2-7; 10 bases line up with TRBD2. This CDR3 has 13 amino acids. The V and J ends lost 2 bases and 9 bases, in that order; junction bases with no gene match: 4. CDR3 nucleotides: TGTGCCAGCAGTTTAAGGACTAGCGGACTGCAGTACTTC. This codes for CASSLRTSGLQYF.

This rearrangement joins TRBV7-9 to TRBJ2-7, with 7 bases fitting TRBD2. Per germline, CDR1 SEHNR and CDR2 FQNEAQ (reference sequence). With 5 bases clipped from V and 3 bases from J, the junction kept 13 bases outside the gene matches. This CDR3 comprises 16 residues. CDR3: CASSPPLGEGNYEQYF. The CDR3 bases are TGTGCCAGCAGCCCGCCCTTGGGGGAGGGCAACTACGAGCAGTACTTC.

The chain combines TRBV25-1 with TRBJ2-2, with D maybe TRBD1 (6 bases). Trimming removed 5 bases from V and 2 bases from J, with 15 bases in between. The CDR3 has 16 amino acids. Germline lookup yields CDR1 MGHDK and CDR2 SYGVNS. The DNA of the CDR3 is TGTGCCAGCAGTAGGCATGGGGGCCCTAACACCGGGGAGCTGTTTTTT. Its protein is CASSRHGGPNTGELFF.

V gene TRBV7-8 combines with J gene TRBJ1-1, with 9 nucleotides matching TRBD1. Per germline, CDR1 SGHVS and CDR2 FQNEAQ. CDR3 length: 15 residues. Unmatched junction bases numbered 3, after V lost 3 bases and J lost 1 base. In DNA, the CDR3 is TGTGCCAGCAGCTTTACGGGACAGGGGAACACTGAAGCTTTCTTT. Translating gives CASSFTGQGNTEAFF.

This chain connects TRBV29-1 to TRBJ1-1; tentatively, D is TRBD1 (6 bases). The CDR3 contains 12 residues. Germline V lookup: CDR1 SQVTM, CDR2 ANQGSEA. Trimming took 7 bases from V and 4 from J, leaving 13 bases between them. The CDR3 loop reads CSAEGGFTEAFF. CDR3 DNA: TGCAGCGCCGAGGGGGGGTTCACTGAAGCTTTCTTT. Based on the CDR3 plus reference TRBV29-1 and TRBJ1-1, the full variable domain is SAVISQKPSRDICQRGTSLTIQCQVDSQVTMMFWYRQQPGQSLTLIATANQGSEATYESGFVIDKFPISRPNLTFSTLTVSNMSPEDSSIYLCSAEGGFTEAFFGQGTRLTVV.

The chain joins TRBV4-1 to TRBJ2-3, with 7 positions matching TRBD2. This CDR3 has 16 amino acids. V was pared by 0 bases and J by 0 bases, with 3 bases of the junction left unmatched. Germline V gives CDR1 MGHRA, CDR2 YSYEKL. The CDR3 sequence: CASSQEASGSTDTQYF. CDR3 nucleotide sequence: TGCGCCAGCAGCCAAGAGGCTAGCGGTAGCACAGATACGCAGTATTTT.

CDR3 region: CASTLLAGGRTYNEQFF. CDR3 in DNA: TGTGCCAGCACCCTTCTAGCGGGAGGGCGAACCTACAATGAGCAGTTCTTC. V and J are TRBV2 and TRBJ2-1; TRBD2 matches 12 bases. V was pared by 7 bases and J by 2 bases, with 9 bases of the junction left unmatched. This CDR3 spans 17 amino acids. Germline V CDR1 and CDR2: SNHLY, FYNNEI.

V usage is TRBV29-1 and J usage is TRBJ2-3, with 8 bases lining up with TRBD2. The germline V gene has CDR1 SQVTM and CDR2 ANQGSEA. There are 14 residues in the CDR3. The V gene end was trimmed by 5 bases and the J gene end by 0 bases; junction bases not matched to a gene: 4. The CDR3 nucleotides read TGCAGCGTTACCGGGACTAGAAGCACAGATACGCAGTATTTT. Amino acids: CSVTGTRSTDTQYF.